These 7 T cell receptor beta chains were all obtained from the same sample, sequenced in a study of glioma-infiltrating T cells. Using RNA template, CDR3s of TCR alpha and beta were amplified with iRepertoire arm-PCR. In TCRdb, the multiplex PCR reads were re-called with MiXCR into one record per CDR3 protein. The table records around 93,000 distinct CDR3 sequences, 35% to 45% of them present only once. The sample consisted of glioma tissue, nonneoplastic brain tissue, or PBMCs (not recorded which). These receptors came from a human donor with low-grade glioma or glioblastoma, undergoing nonglioma brain surgery, or in good health (not recorded which).

In this sample, this clonotype turned up many times. V gene TRBV20-1 combines with J gene TRBJ1-1, with a weak D call TRBD1 (5 bases). V shed 6 bases and J shed 1 base, with 18 bases lying between them. The CDR3 length is 15 residues. Germline values: CDR1 DFQATT, CDR2 SNEGSKA (reference sequence). CDR3 DNA: TGCAGTGCATATCCACCGGGACTCTCGAACACTGAAGCTTTCTTT. Residues: CSAYPPGLSNTEAFF.

The sample holds many counts of this clonotype. The CDR3 region has the DNA TGTGCCAGCAGCCAAGGAGGGAGCTATGGCTACACCTTC. It translates to CASSQGGSYGYTF. The rearrangement links TRBV3-1 to TRBJ1-2; D gene ambiguous. V lost 1 base and J lost 4, with 7 bases in between. Germline V CDR1 and CDR2: LGHDT, YNNKEL (reference sequence). The CDR3 loop spans 13 amino acids.

Ten or more counts support this clonotype. This chain uses TRBV5-4 with TRBJ1-3; D not resolved. Trimming removed 0 bases at V and 0 bases at J, with 4 bases between. Germline lookup yields CDR1 SGHNT and CDR2 YYREEE (reference sequence). There are 14 residues in the CDR3. In nucleotides, the CDR3 is TGTGCCAGCAGCTTGGCTAACTCTGGAAACACCATATATTTT. It yields the protein CASSLANSGNTIYF.

The genes are TRBV12-3 or TRBV12-4 and TRBJ2-7; 8 bases are shared with TRBD1. The CDR3 runs to 15 residues. The V segment lost 6 bases and the J segment 7 bases; nucleotides outside the gene matches: 14. CDR3 DNA sequence: TGTGCCAGCAGCCCTCGGGACAGGTTATTTTGGGAGCAGTACTTC. This sequence encodes CASSPRDRLFWEQYF.

This clonotype has a count of ten or more. The DNA for the CDR3 is TGCAGTGCTAGAGGGACAGCGCCTAATCAGCCCCAGCATTTT. Its protein is CSARGTAPNQPQHF. The chain couples TRBV20-1 to TRBJ1-5, with D tentatively TRBD1 (6 bases). Germline CDR1 DFQATT, CDR2 SNEGSKA (reference sequence). The V gene lost 1 base and the J gene lost 4 bases, with 11 bases spanning the gap. The CDR3 has 14 residues.

This clonotype was counted many times. The CDR3 is CASSQNRVTEAFF. The CDR3 nucleotides read TGTGCCAGCAGCCAAAACAGGGTGACTGAAGCTTTCTTT. V and J are TRBV14 and TRBJ1-1; D possibly corresponds to TRBD1 (6 bases). The V end was cut by 2 bases, the J end by 5 bases, with 9 bases between. The V gene's germline CDR1 is SGHDN and CDR2 FVKESK. The CDR3 spans 13 residues.

A remark on this clonotype: Just one base apart from a much larger clone, this may be a read error. The gene calls are TRBV3-1 and TRBJ2-5; D tentatively fits TRBD1 or TRBD2 (7 bases each). Trimming took off 3 bases at V and 4 bases at J, with 15 bases between the two ends. The CDR3 has 15 residues. Germline V gene lookup returns CDR1 LGHDT and CDR2 YNNKEL (reference sequence). CDR3 sequence reads: CASSQDRTRRETQYF. DNA for the CDR3: TGTGCCAGCAGCCAGGACAGGACTAGACGAGAGACCCAGTACTTC.